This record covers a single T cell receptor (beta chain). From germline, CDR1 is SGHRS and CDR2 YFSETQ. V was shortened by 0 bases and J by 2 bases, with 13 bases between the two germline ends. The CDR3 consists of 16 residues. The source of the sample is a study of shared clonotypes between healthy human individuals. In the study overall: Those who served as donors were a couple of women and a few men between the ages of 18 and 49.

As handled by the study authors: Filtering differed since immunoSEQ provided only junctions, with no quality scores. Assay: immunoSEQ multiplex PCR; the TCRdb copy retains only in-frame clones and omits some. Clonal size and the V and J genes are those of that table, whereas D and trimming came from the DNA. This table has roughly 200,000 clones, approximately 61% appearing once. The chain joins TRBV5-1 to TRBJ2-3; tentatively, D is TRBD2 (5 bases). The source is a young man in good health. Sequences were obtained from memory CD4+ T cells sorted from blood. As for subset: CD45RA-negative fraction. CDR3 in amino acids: CASSLGAGGLTDTQYF. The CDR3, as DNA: TGCGCCAGCAGCTTGGGGGCGGGCGGCCTCACAGATACGCAGTATTTT.